The next 29 T cell receptor beta chains were all read from a single sample in a study of blood T cell repertoires in COVID-19. Using immunoSEQ multiplex PCR, the repertoire was profiled, and TCRdb retains in-frame clones only, with some absent. The top ten clones hold about 1.7% of a sample with about 280,000 clones, 90% of them seen once. The sequenced sample was PBMCs or T cells enriched from blood (not recorded which). Every receptor here comes from a woman younger than 35 with acute COVID-19.

This chain uses TRBV7-6 with TRBJ2-3, with 9 bases lining up with TRBD2. Germline V gene sequence: CDR1 SGHVS, CDR2 FNYEAQ. The CDR3 covers 16 residues. V shed 5 bases and J 4 bases; nucleotides not matched to a gene: 10. CDR3 residues: CASSHSGGGRADTQYF. The CDR3 DNA follows: TGTGCCAGCAGCCACTCCGGGGGCGGGAGGGCAGATACGCAGTATTTT.

This clone was observed a handful of times. The rearrangement uses TRBV5-1 and TRBJ2-2; 11 bases agree with TRBD2. The CDR3 consists of 18 residues. J was trimmed by 1 base and V by 2 bases; bases with no gene match: 7. Per the germline V gene, CDR1 is SGHRS and CDR2 is YFSETQ. The DNA for the CDR3 is TGCGCCAGCAGCTTTCTAGCGGGAGGCTACAAGAACACCGGGGAGCTGTTTTTT. Translating gives CASSFLAGGYKNTGELFF.

The chain uses TRBV5-8 and TRBJ2-2, with TRBD2 as a possible D gene (6 bases). V was trimmed by 6 bases and J by 5 bases, leaving 17 bases between them. The length of the CDR3 is 15 residues. Germline assignment: CDR1 SGHTS and CDR2 YDEGEE. CDR3 sequence (DNA): TGTGCCAGCACCTACACGTTCGGGGGAACCGGGGAGCTGTTTTTT. It yields the protein CASTYTFGGTGELFF.

This chain connects TRBV5-8 to TRBJ2-1; 9 bases are shared with TRBD1. This CDR3 has 15 amino acids. Germline CDR1 and CDR2: SGHTS and YDEGEE. V shed 3 bases, J shed 3 bases, and the junction held 4 bases outside the gene matches. The CDR3 is CASSWTGVNYNEQFF. In DNA, the CDR3 is TGTGCCAGCAGCTGGACAGGGGTGAACTACAATGAGCAGTTCTTC.

For the CDR3, the DNA is TGTGCCACCAGTGATAGGGGACTAGCGAGTCCCGGGGAGCTGTTTTTT. It yields the protein CATSDRGLASPGELFF. V usage is TRBV24-1 and J usage is TRBJ2-2, with 10 nucleotides matching TRBD2. This CDR3 contains 16 residues. The germline V gene has CDR1 KGHDR and CDR2 SFDVKD. V gave up 3 bases and J gave up 6 bases; unmatched junction bases: 6.

In the case of this clone: Other DNA sequences in this sample translate to the same CDR3. The genes are TRBV27 and TRBJ2-1; D might be TRBD2 (5 bases). Germline CDR1 is MNHEY and CDR2 is SMNVEV (reference sequence). The V gene lost 3 bases and the J gene lost 6 bases, with 6 bases spanning the gap. This CDR3 is built from 12 residues. The CDR3 nucleotides are TGTGCCAGCAGTTTCGAGGGCAATGAGCAGTTCTTC. This sequence encodes CASSFEGNEQFF.

The J gene is TRBJ2-5, the V gene TRBV7-2; TRBD2 matches 7 bases. Losses at the gene ends were 5 bases for V and 4 bases for J; bases not matched to a gene: 16. Germline V CDR1 and CDR2: SGHTA, FQGNSA. This CDR3 is 17 amino acids long. CDR3 bases: TGTGCCAGCAGCGCCCGGACTAGATGGGCGTTGGGAGAGACCCAGTACTTC. It codes for CASSARTRWALGETQYF.

To note about this clone: Different DNA sequences within this sample yield the same CDR3. The chain carries TRBV30 and TRBJ1-5; the D gene is possibly TRBD1 (6 bases). The CDR3 runs to 13 residues. Germline CDR1 is GTSNPN and CDR2 is SVGIG (reference sequence). Trimming left V 0 bases short and J 7 bases short, with 10 bases between. CDR3: CAWSVRGGQPQHF. The CDR3, as DNA: TGTGCCTGGAGTGTACGGGGGGGCCAGCCCCAGCATTTT.

The genes are TRBV13 and TRBJ2-7; 7 nucleotides line up with TRBD2. The CDR3 is 14 amino acids. The germline V gene encodes CDR1 PRHDT and CDR2 FYEKMQ (reference sequence). V was pared by 1 base and J by 2 bases, with 2 bases of the junction left unmatched. The CDR3 loop is CASSLAGLTYEQYF. CDR3 DNA: TGTGCCAGCAGCTTAGCGGGACTAACCTACGAGCAGTACTTC.

The chain carries TRBV4-1 and TRBJ2-1; 15 nucleotides align to TRBD2. The V gene end was trimmed by 5 bases and the J gene end by 2 bases; junction bases not matched to a gene: 4. Germline V gene sequence: CDR1 MGHRA, CDR2 YSYEKL. The length of the CDR3 is 17 residues. The CDR3 protein is CASSLGLAGGPYNEQFF. CDR3 nucleotide sequence: TGCGCCAGCAGCTTGGGACTAGCGGGAGGACCCTACAATGAGCAGTTCTTC.

This clone was recorded a few times. This rearrangement joins TRBV27 to TRBJ2-2; TRBD2 might be the D (5 bases). CDR3 size: 12 residues. Germline V CDR1 and CDR2: MNHEY, SMNVEV (reference sequence). V lost 8 bases to trimming and J lost 7 bases, with 11 bases between them. The CDR3, as DNA: TGTGCCAGCCGACGGGAATACGGGGAGCTGTTTTTT. It encodes CASRREYGELFF.

J is TRBJ2-3 and V is TRBV7-9; the match to TRBD2 covers 7 bases. The V and J ends lost 0 bases and 11 bases, in that order; junction bases with no gene match: 8. Germline CDR1 is SEHNR and CDR2 is FQNEAQ (reference sequence). This CDR3 has 14 amino acids. CDR3: CASSLAGGPGRQYF. In nucleotides, the CDR3 is TGTGCCAGCAGCTTAGCGGGAGGGCCGGGGAGGCAGTATTTT.

The chain combines TRBV3-1 (or the pseudogene TRBV3-2) with TRBJ2-7; D not resolved. V was clipped by 8 bases and J by 6 bases, with 17 bases between them. Germline V lookup: CDR1 LGHDT, CDR2 YNNKEL (reference sequence). The CDR3 totals 13 residues. CDR3 bases: TGTGCCAGCTCGTGGAGTTCGGTACCCGAGCAGTACTTC. Amino acid sequence: CASSWSSVPEQYF.

V and J are TRBV3-1 (or the pseudogene TRBV3-2) and TRBJ2-6, with TRBD1 matching 12 bases. In germline, CDR1 is LGHDT, CDR2 YNNKEL (reference sequence). This CDR3 spans 17 amino acids. Trimming cost V 1 base and J 5 bases; bases outside gene matches: 3. The CDR3 DNA is TGTGCCAGCAGCCAAGGGGACAGGGGGCTACGGGCCAACGTCCTGACTTTC. Translated: CASSQGDRGLRANVLTF.

This clone was detected once. This rearrangement joins TRBV4-1 to TRBJ2-5, with TRBD1 as a possible D gene (6 bases). Germline V gives CDR1 MGHRA, CDR2 YSYEKL. V dropped 0 bases and J dropped 5 bases, with 10 bases sitting between them. The CDR3 has 14 residues. This chain's CDR3 is CASSQDRGGETQYF. CDR3 bases: TGCGCCAGCAGCCAAGACAGGGGCGGGGAGACCCAGTACTTC.

The chain has TRBV3-1 (or the pseudogene TRBV3-2) and TRBJ2-2; 9 bases agree with TRBD1. The germline V gene encodes CDR1 LGHDT and CDR2 YNNKEL (reference sequence). CDR3 length: 21 amino acids. Losses at the gene ends were 1 base for V and 3 bases for J; bases not matched to a gene: 18. CDR3 nucleotides: TGTGCCAGCAGCCAAGTCTCTCCGGGACAGGGAGAGGGGTGGGACACCGGGGAGCTGTTTTTT. It specifies CASSQVSPGQGEGWDTGELFF.

The chain is built from TRBV5-1 and TRBJ2-2, with 12 bases identical to TRBD2. CDR3 size: 18 residues. V trimming: 3 bases; J trimming: 4 bases; junction bases outside the gene matches: 10. CDR1 is SGHRS and CDR2 is YFSETQ in the germline V gene. The CDR3 region has the DNA TGCGCCAGCAGCTCGAAAACTAGCGGGAGGTACGGCACCGGGGAGCTGTTTTTT. This translates into CASSSKTSGRYGTGELFF.

V gene TRBV19 combines with J gene TRBJ2-1; D is ambiguous. With 7 bases removed from V and 0 bases from J, the gap between germline ends came to 13 bases. CDR1 LNHDA and CDR2 SQIVND come from the germline V gene (reference sequence). The CDR3 is 15 amino acids. CDR3 nucleotides: TGTGCCAGTAAACCGGTGTCGAGCTCCTACAATGAGCAGTTCTTC. Translating gives CASKPVSSSYNEQFF.

The chain employs TRBV27 and TRBJ2-1; D not certain. This CDR3 has 12 amino acids. The ends were cut back, 5 bases at V and 2 bases at J, with 4 bases in the middle. The germline V gene encodes CDR1 MNHEY and CDR2 SMNVEV (reference sequence). DNA of the CDR3: TGTGCCAGCAGTACAGCCTACAATGAGCAGTTCTTC. Protein: CASSTAYNEQFF.

V usage is TRBV4-1 and J usage is TRBJ1-2; possible D gene TRBD1, 5 bases. Per germline, CDR1 MGHRA and CDR2 YSYEKL. The CDR3 spans 17 residues. Trimming removed 2 bases from V and 8 bases from J, with 24 bases in between. CDR3 in DNA: TGCGCCAGCAGCCAACCAACGGCGGGACCAACTACGAGGGGCTACACCTTC. It yields the protein CASSQPTAGPTTRGYTF.

Here the CDR3 reads CASSPGRTPLSYEQYF. In DNA, the CDR3 is TGTGCCAGCAGCCCTGGGAGGACCCCTCTCTCCTACGAGCAGTACTTC. V and J are TRBV7-3 and TRBJ2-7; possible D gene TRBD2, 6 bases. The V end was cut by 5 bases, the J end by 0 bases, with 17 bases between. The CDR3 is made up of 16 amino acids. CDR1 is SGHTA and CDR2 is FQGTGA in the germline V gene.

The chain has TRBV18 and TRBJ2-1; 14 nucleotides align to TRBD2. The CDR3 has 20 amino acids. Germline V gives CDR1 KGHSH, CDR2 LQKENI. Trimming took 3 bases from V and 0 from J; bases not matched to a gene: 10. In nucleotides, the CDR3 is TGTGCCAGCTCACCGCCGGGACTAGCGGGAGTCAAGGGCTCCTACAATGAGCAGTTCTTC. This encodes CASSPPGLAGVKGSYNEQFF.

The gene calls are TRBV7-2 and TRBJ1-4; D unclear. The V gene's germline CDR1 is SGHTA and CDR2 FQGNSA. V lost 2 bases to trimming and J lost 15 bases, with 16 bases between them. The CDR3 is 13 residues long. The CDR3 nucleotides are TGTGCCAGCAGCTTACACTGGGGAGAAGGATTGTTTTTT. Encoded protein: CASSLHWGEGLFF.

The genes are TRBV7-9 and TRBJ2-7; the D is unclear. Germline values: CDR1 SEHNR, CDR2 FQNEAQ (reference sequence). The V end was cut by 5 bases, the J end by 0 bases, with 14 bases between. CDR3 size: 15 residues. CDR3 in DNA: TGTGCCAGCAGCCAAAATTTACTAAGCTCCTACGAGCAGTACTTC. Translated: CASSQNLLSSYEQYF.

This clone was seen a handful of times. The J gene is TRBJ1-5, the V gene TRBV5-8; 12 bases agree with TRBD1. There are 19 residues in the CDR3. CDR1 is SGHTS, CDR2 YDEGEE, per germline. With V trimmed by 0 bases and J by 7 bases, 14 bases remained unmatched. The CDR3 region has the DNA TGTGCCAGCAGCTTGGGAGGGACAGGGGGCCGGGTGGCCGGACAGCCCCAGCATTTT. This gives the protein CASSLGGTGGRVAGQPQHF.

The rearrangement uses TRBV6-5 and TRBJ1-2, with unresolved D. The ends were cut back, 7 bases at V and 8 bases at J, with 14 bases in the middle. Germline V gene data show CDR1 as MNHEY and CDR2 as SVGAGI. The CDR3 spans 12 residues. CDR3 nucleotides: TGTGCCAGCACTCGGGGTGTTGGGGGCTACACCTTC. The encoded protein is CASTRGVGGYTF.

This chain joins TRBV28 and TRBJ2-1; D perhaps matches TRBD1 (6 bases). Germline loops: CDR1 MDHEN, CDR2 SYDVKM. The CDR3 sequence is 17 residues long. V was clipped by 6 bases and J by 0 bases, with 18 bases between them. CDR3 DNA: TGTGCCAGCAGCAAAGCAGGGGAACGAGGCTCCTACAATGAGCAGTTCTTC. It yields the protein CASSKAGERGSYNEQFF. Supplemented by reference TRBV28 and TRBJ2-1, the full variable domain reads DVKVTQSSRYLVKRTGEKVFLECVQDMDHENMFWYRQDPGLGLRLIYFSYDVKMKEKGDIPEGYSVSREKKERFSLILESASTNQTSMYLCASSKAGERGSYNEQFFGPGTRLTVL.

This clone was seen a few times. The chain is built from TRBV2 and TRBJ2-7; D perhaps matches TRBD1 (6 bases). CDR1 is SNHLY and CDR2 is FYNNEI in the germline V gene. The CDR3 spans 17 residues. V was trimmed by 3 bases and J by 4 bases, leaving 22 bases between them. In nucleotides, the CDR3 is TGTGCCAGCAGTGATGTACAGGGTCAACTGTTTAGGTACGAGCAGTACTTC. This sequence encodes CASSDVQGQLFRYEQYF.

This chain links TRBV29-1 with TRBJ2-7; maybe TRBD1 (6 bases). The CDR3 has 16 residues. The germline V gene encodes CDR1 SQVTM and CDR2 ANQGSEA. Trimming removed 5 bases from V and 0 bases from J, with 20 bases in between. DNA of the CDR3: TGCAGCGTTTGGGAAATAGTTGGGGGCGGCTCCTACGAGCAGTACTTC. Translated, it gives CSVWEIVGGGSYEQYF.